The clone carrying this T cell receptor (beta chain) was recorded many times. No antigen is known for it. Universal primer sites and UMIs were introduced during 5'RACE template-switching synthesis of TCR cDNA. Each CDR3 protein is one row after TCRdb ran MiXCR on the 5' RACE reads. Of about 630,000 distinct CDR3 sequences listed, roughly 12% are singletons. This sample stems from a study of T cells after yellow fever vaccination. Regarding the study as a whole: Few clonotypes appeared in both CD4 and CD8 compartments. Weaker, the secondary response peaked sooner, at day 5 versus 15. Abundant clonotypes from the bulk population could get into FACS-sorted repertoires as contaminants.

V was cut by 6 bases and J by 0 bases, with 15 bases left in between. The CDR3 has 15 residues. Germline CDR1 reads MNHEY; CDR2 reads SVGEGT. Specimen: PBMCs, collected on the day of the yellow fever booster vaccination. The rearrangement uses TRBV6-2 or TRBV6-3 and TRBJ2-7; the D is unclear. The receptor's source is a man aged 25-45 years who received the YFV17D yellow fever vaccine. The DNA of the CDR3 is TGTGCCAGCAGCAGAGAATGGGCGGACTCCTACGAGCAGTACTTC. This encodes CASSREWADSYEQYF.